Presented here are 11 T cell receptor beta chains from one specimen sequenced in a study of identical twins. MiXCR was run by TCRdb on the 5' RACE reads, yielding one entry per CDR3 protein. In the table there are roughly 1,500,000 distinct CDR3 sequences, about 30% of which are singletons. Input material: cord blood. The receptor source for this set is a newborn girl in good health.

This clonotype has only a few counts. The chain recombines TRBV6-6 with TRBJ2-5; 8 nucleotides align to TRBD1. Germline V gene data show CDR1 as MNHNY and CDR2 as SVGAGI (reference sequence). V was clipped by 6 bases and J by 11 bases; unmatched bases: 17. This CDR3 comprises 15 residues. CDR3 residues: CASRYRDRTYNEQYF. The CDR3 DNA reads as TGTGCCAGCAGGTACCGGGACAGGACTTACAATGAGCAGTACTTC.

This sequence joins TRBV20-1 and TRBJ2-3; D perhaps matches TRBD1 (6 bases). The CDR3 sequence is 14 residues long. Trimming removed 7 bases from V and 2 bases from J, with 16 bases in between. Germline loops: CDR1 DFQATT, CDR2 SNEGSKA (reference sequence). CDR3 residues: CSVHRALSTDTQYF. The CDR3 bases are TGCAGTGTTCACAGGGCCCTCTCCACAGATACGCAGTATTTT.

This clonotype was picked up a small number of times. The chain couples TRBV20-1 to TRBJ2-1; 10 bases are a match to TRBD2. CDR3 size: 17 residues. Germline V gives CDR1 DFQATT, CDR2 SNEGSKA (reference sequence). Germline trimming cut 4 bases from V and 7 bases from J; bases unmatched to any gene: 16. The CDR3 nucleotides are TGCAGTGCTAACCTCCTCGGACTAGCGGCGATCGGGAATGAGCAGTTCTTC. Translated: CSANLLGLAAIGNEQFF.

A few counts support this clonotype. The chain joins TRBV7-2 to TRBJ2-3, with D perhaps matching TRBD2 (6 bases). V lost 1 base to trimming and J lost 2 bases, with 13 bases between them. Germline CDR1 reads SGHTA; CDR2 reads FQGNSA. This CDR3 region has 16 residues. This chain's CDR3 is CASSLERLDNTDTQYF. Written as DNA, the CDR3 is TGTGCCAGCAGCTTAGAGAGACTAGACAACACAGATACGCAGTATTTT.

The chain combines TRBV6-6 with TRBJ1-2, with unresolved D. Trimming took 7 bases from V and 1 from J, leaving 7 bases between them. CDR1 is MNHNY, CDR2 SVGAGI, per germline (reference sequence). The CDR3 consists of 12 residues. Here the CDR3 reads CASTTVNYGYTF. As DNA, the CDR3 is TGTGCCAGCACTACAGTTAACTATGGCTACACCTTC.

The chain recombines TRBV7-2 with TRBJ2-7; the match to TRBD2 covers 9 bases. This CDR3 comprises 16 residues. Germline V gives CDR1 SGHTA, CDR2 FQGNSA. The junction had 7 bases not matched to a gene; V was cut back by 1 base and J by 3 bases. This CDR3 reads CASSLDRAGGHYEQYF. The CDR3 DNA is TGTGCCAGCAGCTTAGATCGAGCGGGAGGTCACTACGAGCAGTACTTC.

This clonotype came up many times. This chain links TRBV29-1 with TRBJ1-2, with D possibly TRBD1 on 5 matching bases. The V and J ends lost 0 bases and 4 bases respectively, with 18 bases between them. This CDR3 contains 16 residues. CDR1 SQVTM and CDR2 ANQGSEA come from the germline V gene. This CDR3 reads CSVEDPDGTDLYGYTF. The CDR3 bases are TGCAGCGTTGAAGATCCCGACGGGACGGACCTCTATGGCTACACCTTC.

The J gene is TRBJ2-3, the V gene TRBV12-3 or TRBV12-4; 15 bases align to TRBD2. There are 20 residues in the CDR3. After removal of 5 bases from V and 1 base from J, the junction contained 13 bases not matched to a gene. CDR3 residues: CASSIGGLAGGPTGTDTQYF. CDR3 DNA: TGTGCCAGCAGTATTGGGGGACTAGCGGGAGGACCGACTGGCACAGATACGCAGTATTTT.

This clonotype was observed a handful of times. The chain couples TRBV28 to TRBJ2-7, with D tentatively TRBD1 or TRBD2 (6 bases each). There are 15 residues in the CDR3. The V and J ends lost 5 bases and 4 bases respectively, with 18 bases between them. CDR1 is MDHEN, CDR2 SYDVKM, per germline. CDR3 loop: CASSIGGTTGYEQYF. The CDR3 DNA is TGTGCCAGCAGTATCGGGGGCACCACCGGATACGAGCAGTACTTC.

DNA of the CDR3: TGTGCCAGCAGTTTCGGTGGGGGCACAGATGTGCAGTATTTT. This encodes CASSFGGGTDVQYF. This rearrangement joins TRBV12-3 or TRBV12-4 to TRBJ2-3, with D possibly being TRBD1 (6 bases). V gave up 3 bases and J gave up 11 bases, with 18 bases separating them. The CDR3 covers 14 residues.

This clonotype showed up just a few times. The chain uses TRBV6-1 and TRBJ2-3; 9 nucleotides match TRBD1. CDR1 MNHNS and CDR2 SASEGT come from the germline V gene. The CDR3 has 15 amino acids. The J segment lost 5 bases and the V segment lost 5 bases, leaving 8 bases of the junction unmatched. The CDR3 nucleotides are TGTGCCAGCAGTTTCCGGGACAGGGAGCGAGATACGCAGTATTTT. This sequence encodes CASSFRDRERDTQYF.